This entry lists 26 T cell receptor beta chains sequenced from one sample in a study of human T cells and chemical hapten exposure. MiXCR, applied by TCRdb to the RACE reads, yields one record per CDR3 protein. The sample has 200,000 to 300,000 distinct CDR3 sequences, around 9.3% seen once. Stated time point: pre-sensitization, week 0. Described treatment: therapeutic diphenylcyclopropenone sensitization with weekly scalp DPC. Here the sequenced sample was whole blood, taken in connection with sensitization to the hapten diphenylcyclopropenone (DPC). All receptors come from a woman aged 40 to 55 with alopecia areata. Some clones in this sample may be carry-over from other donors' samples.

The genes are TRBV9 and TRBJ1-4, with a tentative D call TRBD1 (6 bases). Germline loops: CDR1 SGDLS, CDR2 YYNGEE. Trimming pared 4 bases from V and 2 bases from J, leaving 18 bases between. There are 17 residues in the CDR3. DNA of the CDR3: TGTGCCAGCAGCTTCACTTCGGGGGCTGGGACTAATGAAAAACTGTTTTTT. Translation gives CASSFTSGAGTNEKLFF.

The chain combines TRBV7-2 with TRBJ2-1; D is undetermined. The CDR3 covers 13 residues. Germline CDR1 is SGHTA and CDR2 is FQGNSA. V shed 2 bases and J shed 8 bases, with 10 bases lying between them. The DNA for the CDR3 is TGTGCCAGCAGCTTACGGCTCTGGGATGAGCAGTTCTTC. Translating it yields CASSLRLWDEQFF.

This chain uses TRBV6-2 or TRBV6-3 with TRBJ2-3, with 7 positions matching TRBD2. The V segment lost 2 bases and the J segment 2 bases; nucleotides outside the gene matches: 16. The CDR3 sequence is 19 residues long. Per germline, CDR1 MNHEY and CDR2 SVGEGT. The DNA for the CDR3 is TGTGCCAGCAGTTACGACCCCAACCAGGCTAGCGGATACACAGATACGCAGTATTTT. Protein: CASSYDPNQASGYTDTQYF.

This clonotype was counted many times. The CDR3 DNA sequence: TGTGCCAGCAGCTGGGGGACAGTGAACACCGGGGAGCTGTTTTTT. It encodes CASSWGTVNTGELFF. The V and J genes are TRBV11-2 and TRBJ2-2, with 7 bases aligning to TRBD1. The germline V gene encodes CDR1 SGHAT and CDR2 FQNNGV. V dropped 4 bases and J dropped 1; count of bases not matched to a gene: 3. This CDR3 region has 15 residues.

The chain couples TRBV12-3 or TRBV12-4 to TRBJ2-1, with TRBD2 matching over 14 bases. V lost 5 bases, J lost 7 bases, and 10 bases stayed unmatched. The CDR3 contains 17 residues. The CDR3 nucleotides read TGTGCCAGCAGTGCCCTAGTTGGGACTAGCGGGAGAAATGAGCAGTTCTTC. As protein: CASSALVGTSGRNEQFF.

This clonotype was seen only a few times. The genes are TRBV3-1 and TRBJ2-7; the D is unclear. Germline V gives CDR1 LGHDT, CDR2 YNNKEL (reference sequence). Trimming removed 2 bases from V and 1 base from J, with 9 bases in between. CDR3 length: 14 amino acids. The CDR3 loop reads CASSQPQYSYEQYF. The CDR3 nucleotides are TGTGCCAGCAGCCAACCACAGTATTCCTACGAGCAGTACTTC.

This clonotype has just a few counts. The chain recombines TRBV10-3 with TRBJ1-2; D uncertain. Germline V gene lookup returns CDR1 ENHRY and CDR2 SYGVKD. Trimming left V 0 bases short and J 6 bases short, with 8 bases between. This CDR3 spans 13 amino acids. The CDR3 nucleotides read TGTGCCATCAGTGAGTCGTCAGGCGATGGCTACACCTTC. It is translated as CAISESSGDGYTF.

This clonotype has at least ten counts. The chain carries TRBV4-1 and TRBJ2-2; the D gene is possibly TRBD1 (6 bases). The CDR3 consists of 17 residues. The germline V gene has CDR1 MGHRA and CDR2 YSYEKL. With 1 base removed from V and 1 base from J, the gap between germline ends came to 13 bases. The CDR3 sequence is CASSQVGTGRNTGELFF. As DNA, the CDR3 is TGCGCCAGCAGCCAAGTCGGTACAGGGAGGAACACCGGGGAGCTGTTTTTT.

The chain recombines TRBV18 with TRBJ1-5; D may be TRBD1 (5 bases). V was shortened by 6 bases and J by 5 bases, with 11 bases between the two germline ends. Per the germline V gene, CDR1 is KGHSH and CDR2 is LQKENI. The CDR3 totals 13 residues. CDR3 nucleotides: TGTGCCAGCTCGGGGGACGGAGATCAGCCCCAGCATTTT. Its translation is CASSGDGDQPQHF.

This clonotype was observed at least ten times. The rearrangement joins TRBV20-1 to TRBJ2-2; D not certain. V was shortened by 3 bases and J by 1 base, with 9 bases between the two germline ends. This CDR3 is built from 14 residues. In germline, CDR1 is DFQATT, CDR2 SNEGSKA (reference sequence). Here the CDR3 reads CSASAQLNTGELFF. The CDR3 region has the DNA TGCAGTGCTAGTGCACAATTGAACACCGGGGAGCTGTTTTTT.

This clonotype was counted only a few times. Sequence at one end of the junction differs from germline and may be a read error. CDR3 sequence: CASSLDRESTDTQYF. The CDR3 DNA reads as TGTGCCAGCAGTTTGGACAGGGAGAGCACAGATACGCAGTATTTT. This rearrangement joins TRBV5-6 to TRBJ2-3; 8 nucleotides line up with TRBD1. CDR3 length: 15 amino acids. Germline values: CDR1 SGHDT, CDR2 YYEEEE.

This rearrangement joins TRBV27 to TRBJ1-2; D uncertain. CDR3 length equals 13 residues. V was pared by 5 bases and J by 3 bases, with 10 bases between. Germline lookup yields CDR1 MNHEY and CDR2 SMNVEV (reference sequence). The CDR3 loop is CASSLGKDYGYTF. As DNA, the CDR3 is TGTGCCAGCAGTCTAGGCAAGGACTATGGCTACACCTTC.

The chain joins TRBV20-1 to TRBJ2-1; D not certain. This CDR3 contains 13 residues. Germline V gene sequence: CDR1 DFQATT, CDR2 SNEGSKA (reference sequence). Between the trimmed V and J ends, which lost 6 bases and 8 bases, there was a span of 17 bases. The CDR3 coding sequence is TGCAGTGCAAACTCGTTGCACGACTATGAGCAGTTCTTC. The encoded protein is CSANSLHDYEQFF.

The rearrangement joins TRBV20-1 to TRBJ2-7; the D gene is possibly TRBD1 (5 bases). The CDR3 is 11 amino acids. CDR1 is DFQATT and CDR2 is SNEGSKA in the germline V gene (reference sequence). V shed 3 bases and J shed 3 bases, with 6 bases lying between them. Written as DNA, the CDR3 is TGCAGTGCTAGGGACAACTACGAGCAGTACTTC. Translating gives CSARDNYEQYF.

The chain combines TRBV7-8 with TRBJ2-7; no reliable D call. V lost 5 bases to trimming and J lost 3 bases, with 14 bases between them. Per the germline V gene, CDR1 is SGHVS and CDR2 is FQNEAQ. The CDR3 covers 14 residues. This chain's CDR3 is CASSTYGPGYEQYF. For the CDR3, the DNA is TGTGCCAGCAGCACATACGGACCGGGCTACGAGCAGTACTTC.

This clonotype has just one count. The chain couples TRBV5-1 to TRBJ2-6; perhaps TRBD2 as D (6 bases). CDR1 and CDR2 from the germline V gene are SGHRS and YFSETQ. Trimming took 4 bases from V and 0 from J, leaving 11 bases between them. The CDR3 covers 16 residues. The CDR3 sequence is CASSGTPSSGANVLTF. CDR3 nucleotide sequence: TGCGCCAGCAGCGGGACTCCGAGCTCTGGGGCCAACGTCCTGACTTTC. Based on the CDR3 plus reference TRBV5-1 and TRBJ2-6, the full variable domain is KAGVTQTPRYLIKTRGQQVTLSCSPISGHRSVSWYQQTPGQGLQFLFEYFSETQRNKGNFPGRFSGRQFSNSRSEMNVSTLELGDSALYLCASSGTPSSGANVLTFGAGSRLTVL.

The chain has TRBV7-3 and TRBJ2-2, with 7 bases matching TRBD1. The CDR3 is 14 amino acids. Germline trimming cut 6 bases from V and 3 bases from J; bases unmatched to any gene: 4. CDR1 is SGHTA and CDR2 is FQGTGA in the germline V gene. The CDR3 is CASRLQGYTGELFF. For the CDR3, the DNA is TGTGCCAGCAGGTTACAGGGGTACACCGGGGAGCTGTTTTTT. Complete variable domain (other parts from reference TRBV7-3 and TRBJ2-2): GAGVSQTPSNKVTEKGKYVELRCDPISGHTALYWYRQSLGQGPEFLIYFQGTGAADDSGLPNDRFFAVRPEGSVSTLKIQRTERGDSAVYLCASRLQGYTGELFFGEGSRLTVL.

This clonotype was detected only a few times. The gene calls are TRBV6-1 and TRBJ2-3; 9 bases are a match to TRBD2. Trimming cost V 7 bases and J 1 base; bases outside gene matches: 6. In germline, CDR1 is MNHNS, CDR2 SASEGT. This CDR3 is 15 amino acids long. The CDR3 region is CASTVTSGGTDTQYF. CDR3 in DNA: TGTGCCAGCACCGTGACTAGCGGAGGCACAGATACGCAGTATTTT.

J is TRBJ2-1 and V is TRBV7-2, with no clear D. Germline V lookup: CDR1 SGHTA, CDR2 FQGNSA. This CDR3 spans 13 amino acids. V gave up 8 bases and J gave up 0 bases, with 8 bases separating them. Here the CDR3 DNA reads TGTGCCAGCCGGAGACTCTCCTACAATGAGCAGTTCTTC. It encodes CASRRLSYNEQFF.

The chain carries TRBV12-3 or TRBV12-4 and TRBJ1-5; possibly TRBD1 for D (5 bases). V lost 5 bases, J lost 4 bases, and 15 bases lay in between. The CDR3 sequence is 15 residues long. The CDR3 spells CASSPPGTPNQPQHF. In nucleotides, the CDR3 is TGTGCCAGCAGTCCTCCTGGGACCCCAAATCAGCCCCAGCATTTT.

The chain employs TRBV4-1 and TRBJ1-2; 9 nucleotides line up with TRBD1. Germline CDR1 reads MGHRA; CDR2 reads YSYEKL. V trimming: 3 bases; J trimming: 4 bases; junction bases outside the gene matches: 6. CDR3 length equals 15 residues. In nucleotides, the CDR3 is TGCGCCAGCAGCCAGCGGACAGGGGAGGCCTATGGCTACACCTTC. It translates to CASSQRTGEAYGYTF.

This clonotype has ten or more counts. The rearrangement uses TRBV29-1 and TRBJ2-7, with D perhaps TRBD2 (6 bases). The CDR3 is 12 amino acids. Between the trimmed V and J ends, which lost 6 bases and 0 bases, there was a span of 9 bases. In germline, CDR1 is SQVTM, CDR2 ANQGSEA. The CDR3 nucleotides read TGCAGCGTCGGAGGGGACTCCTACGAGCAGTACTTC. Translating gives CSVGGDSYEQYF.

The chain employs TRBV6-1 and TRBJ1-1; D gene ambiguous. The CDR3 runs to 16 residues. CDR1 is MNHNS, CDR2 SASEGT, per germline. The V end lost 4 bases, the J end lost 4 bases, and 19 bases lay between the germline ends. CDR3 protein: CASSGITGLRGTEAFF. The CDR3 bases are TGTGCCAGCAGTGGGATTACCGGGCTTCGGGGCACTGAAGCTTTCTTT.

At least ten counts were recorded for this clonotype. The chain joins TRBV20-1 to TRBJ2-4; D not certain. The CDR3 is made up of 15 amino acids. V was pared by 3 bases and J by 0 bases, with 12 bases between. The germline V gene has CDR1 DFQATT and CDR2 SNEGSKA (reference sequence). The CDR3 loop is CSASLGIIAKNIQYF. DNA for the CDR3: TGCAGTGCTAGTTTGGGGATCATAGCCAAAAACATTCAGTACTTC.

This clonotype was found once. V is TRBV20-1 and J is TRBJ2-3, with D perhaps matching TRBD1 (6 bases). Germline CDR1 reads DFQATT; CDR2 reads SNEGSKA (reference sequence). Trimming took 6 bases from V and 5 from J, leaving 18 bases between them. This CDR3 contains 14 residues. The CDR3 nucleotides read TGCAGTGCACCTAAAGGGGGATTTCAAGATACGCAGTATTTT. Amino acids: CSAPKGGFQDTQYF.

The chain is built from TRBV20-1 and TRBJ1-1, with D possibly matching TRBD1 (5 bases). The CDR3 is 14 amino acids. In germline, CDR1 is DFQATT, CDR2 SNEGSKA (reference sequence). The germline V and J ends were trimmed by 3 bases and 7 bases, with 18 bases remaining between them. CDR3 amino acids: CSARGKRGSVEAFF. CDR3 DNA sequence: TGCAGTGCTAGGGGGAAACGGGGCAGCGTTGAAGCTTTCTTT.